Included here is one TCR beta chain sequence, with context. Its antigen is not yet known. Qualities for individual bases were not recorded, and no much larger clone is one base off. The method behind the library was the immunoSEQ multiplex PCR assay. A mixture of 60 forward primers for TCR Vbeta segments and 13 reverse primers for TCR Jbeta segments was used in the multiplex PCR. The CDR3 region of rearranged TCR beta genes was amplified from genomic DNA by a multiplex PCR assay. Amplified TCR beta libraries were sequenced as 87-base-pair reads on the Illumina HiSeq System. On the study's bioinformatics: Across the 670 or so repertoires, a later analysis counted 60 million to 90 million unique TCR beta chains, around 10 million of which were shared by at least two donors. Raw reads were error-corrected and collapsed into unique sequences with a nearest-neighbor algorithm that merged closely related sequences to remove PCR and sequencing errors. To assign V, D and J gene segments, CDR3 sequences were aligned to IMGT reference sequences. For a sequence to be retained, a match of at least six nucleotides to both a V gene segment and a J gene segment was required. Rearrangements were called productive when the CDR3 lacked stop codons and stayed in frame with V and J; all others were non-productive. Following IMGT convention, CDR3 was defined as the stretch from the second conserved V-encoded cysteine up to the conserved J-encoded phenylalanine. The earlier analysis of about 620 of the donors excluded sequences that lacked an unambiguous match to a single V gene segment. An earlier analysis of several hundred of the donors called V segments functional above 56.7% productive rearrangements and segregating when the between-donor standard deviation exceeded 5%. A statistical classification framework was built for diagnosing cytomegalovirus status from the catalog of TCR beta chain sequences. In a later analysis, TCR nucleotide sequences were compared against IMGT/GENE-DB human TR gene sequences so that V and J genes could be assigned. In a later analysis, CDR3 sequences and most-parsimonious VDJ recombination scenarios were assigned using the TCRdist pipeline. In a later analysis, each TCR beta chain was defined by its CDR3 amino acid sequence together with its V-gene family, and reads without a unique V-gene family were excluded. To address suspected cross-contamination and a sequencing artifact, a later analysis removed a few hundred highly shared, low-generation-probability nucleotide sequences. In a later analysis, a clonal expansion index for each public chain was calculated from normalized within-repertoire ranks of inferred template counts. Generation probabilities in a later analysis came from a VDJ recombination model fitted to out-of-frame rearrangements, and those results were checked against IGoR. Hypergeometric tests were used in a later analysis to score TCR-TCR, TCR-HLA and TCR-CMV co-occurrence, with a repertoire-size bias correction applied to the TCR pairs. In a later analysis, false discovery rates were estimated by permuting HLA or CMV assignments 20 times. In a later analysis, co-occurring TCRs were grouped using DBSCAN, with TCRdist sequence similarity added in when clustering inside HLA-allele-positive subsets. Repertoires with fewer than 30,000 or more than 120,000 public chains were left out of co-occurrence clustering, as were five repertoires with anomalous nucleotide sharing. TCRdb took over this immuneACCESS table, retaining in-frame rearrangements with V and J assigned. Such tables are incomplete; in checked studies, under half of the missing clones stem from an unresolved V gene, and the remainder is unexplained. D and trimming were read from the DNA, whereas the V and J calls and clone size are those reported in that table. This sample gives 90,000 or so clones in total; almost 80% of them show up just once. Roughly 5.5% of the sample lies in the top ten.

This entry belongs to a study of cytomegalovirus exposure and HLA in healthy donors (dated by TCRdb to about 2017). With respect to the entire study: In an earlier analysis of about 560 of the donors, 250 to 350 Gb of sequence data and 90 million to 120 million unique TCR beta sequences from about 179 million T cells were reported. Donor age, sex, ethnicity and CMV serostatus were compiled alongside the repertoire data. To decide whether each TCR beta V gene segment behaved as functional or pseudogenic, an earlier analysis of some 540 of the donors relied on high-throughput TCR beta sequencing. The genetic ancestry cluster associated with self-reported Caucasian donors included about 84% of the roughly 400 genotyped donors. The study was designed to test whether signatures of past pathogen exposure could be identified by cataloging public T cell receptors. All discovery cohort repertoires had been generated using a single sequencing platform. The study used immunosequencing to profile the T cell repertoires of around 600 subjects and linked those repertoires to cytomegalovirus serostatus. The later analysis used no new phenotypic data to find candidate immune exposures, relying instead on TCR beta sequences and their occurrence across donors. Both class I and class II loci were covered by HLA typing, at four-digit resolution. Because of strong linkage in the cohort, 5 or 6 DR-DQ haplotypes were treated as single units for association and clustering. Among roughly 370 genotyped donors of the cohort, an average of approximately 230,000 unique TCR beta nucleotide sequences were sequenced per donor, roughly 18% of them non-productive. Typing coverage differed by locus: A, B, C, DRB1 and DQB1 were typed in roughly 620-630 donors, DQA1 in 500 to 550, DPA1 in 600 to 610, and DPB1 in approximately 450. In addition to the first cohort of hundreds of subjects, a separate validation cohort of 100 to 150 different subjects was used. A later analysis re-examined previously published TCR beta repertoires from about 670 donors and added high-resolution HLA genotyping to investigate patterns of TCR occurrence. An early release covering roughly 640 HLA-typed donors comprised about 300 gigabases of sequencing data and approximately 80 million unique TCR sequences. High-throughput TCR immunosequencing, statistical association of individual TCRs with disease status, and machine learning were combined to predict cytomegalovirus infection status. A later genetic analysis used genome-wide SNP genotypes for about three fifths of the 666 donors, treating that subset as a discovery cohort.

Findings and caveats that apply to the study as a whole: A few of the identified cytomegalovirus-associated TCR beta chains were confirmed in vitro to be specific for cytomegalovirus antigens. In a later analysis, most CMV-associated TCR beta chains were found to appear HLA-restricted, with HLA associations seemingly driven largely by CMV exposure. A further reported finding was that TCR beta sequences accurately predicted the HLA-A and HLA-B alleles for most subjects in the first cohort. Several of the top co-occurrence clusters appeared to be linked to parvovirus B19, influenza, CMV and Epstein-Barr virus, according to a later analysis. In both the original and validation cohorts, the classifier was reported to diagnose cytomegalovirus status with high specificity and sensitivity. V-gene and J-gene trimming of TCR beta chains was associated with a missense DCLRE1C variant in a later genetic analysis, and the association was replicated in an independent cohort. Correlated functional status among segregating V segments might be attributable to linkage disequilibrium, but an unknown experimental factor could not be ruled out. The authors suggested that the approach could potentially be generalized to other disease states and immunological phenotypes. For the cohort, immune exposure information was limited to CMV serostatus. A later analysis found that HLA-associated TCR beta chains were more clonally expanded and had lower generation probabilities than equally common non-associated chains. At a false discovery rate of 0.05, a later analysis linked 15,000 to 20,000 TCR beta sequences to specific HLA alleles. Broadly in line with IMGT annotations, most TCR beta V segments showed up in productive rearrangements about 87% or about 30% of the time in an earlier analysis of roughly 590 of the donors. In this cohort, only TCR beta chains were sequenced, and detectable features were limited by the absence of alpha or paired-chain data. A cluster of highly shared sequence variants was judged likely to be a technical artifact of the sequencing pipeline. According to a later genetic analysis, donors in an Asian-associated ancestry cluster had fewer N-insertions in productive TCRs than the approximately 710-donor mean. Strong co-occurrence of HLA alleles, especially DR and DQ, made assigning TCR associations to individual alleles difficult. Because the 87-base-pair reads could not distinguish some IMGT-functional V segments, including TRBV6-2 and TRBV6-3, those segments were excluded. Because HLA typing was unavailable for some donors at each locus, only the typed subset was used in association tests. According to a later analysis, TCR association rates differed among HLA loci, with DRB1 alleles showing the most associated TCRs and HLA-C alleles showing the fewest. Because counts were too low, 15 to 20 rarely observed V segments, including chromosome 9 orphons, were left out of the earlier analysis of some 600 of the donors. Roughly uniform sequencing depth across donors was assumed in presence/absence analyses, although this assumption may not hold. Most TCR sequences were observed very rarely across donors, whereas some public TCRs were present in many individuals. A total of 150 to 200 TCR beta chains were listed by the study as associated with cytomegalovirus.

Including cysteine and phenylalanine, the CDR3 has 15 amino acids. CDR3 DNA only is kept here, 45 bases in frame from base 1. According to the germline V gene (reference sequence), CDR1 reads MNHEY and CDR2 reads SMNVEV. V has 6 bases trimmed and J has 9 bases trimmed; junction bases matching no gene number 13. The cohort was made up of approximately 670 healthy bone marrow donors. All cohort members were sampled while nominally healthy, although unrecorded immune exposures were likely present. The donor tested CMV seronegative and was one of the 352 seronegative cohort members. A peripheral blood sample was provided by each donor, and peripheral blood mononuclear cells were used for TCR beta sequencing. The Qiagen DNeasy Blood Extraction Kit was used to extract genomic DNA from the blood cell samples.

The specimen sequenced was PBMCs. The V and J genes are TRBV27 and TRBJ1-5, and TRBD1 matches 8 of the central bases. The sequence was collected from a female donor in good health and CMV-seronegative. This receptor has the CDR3 CASSTGQGPQWPQHF. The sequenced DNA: TGTGCCAGCAGCACCGGACAGGGACCTCAATGGCCCCAGCATTTT.